These 22 T cell receptor beta chains originate from one sample sequenced in a study of shared clonotypes between healthy human individuals. Profiled with immunoSEQ multiplex PCR; TCRdb holds only in-frame clones, not every one. Of over 2 million clones in the sample, over 85% were seen once. The sequencing input was naive CD4+ T cells sorted from blood. Subset noted: CD45RA+ positively selected. Receptor source: a man between 18 and 35 years old in good health.

J is TRBJ2-3 and V is TRBV4-1; D not certain. This CDR3 is built from 17 residues. From germline, CDR1 is MGHRA and CDR2 YSYEKL. Trimming took 1 base from V and 3 from J, leaving 17 bases between them. The CDR3 coding sequence is TGCGCCAGCAGCCAAGCAGATAGTTTGGTTTTTACAGATACGCAGTATTTT. It codes for CASSQADSLVFTDTQYF.

V is TRBV6-1 and J is TRBJ1-2; no reliable D call. Germline loops: CDR1 MNHNS, CDR2 SASEGT. The CDR3 contains 13 residues. The germline V and J ends were trimmed by 7 bases and 6 bases, with 15 bases remaining between them. CDR3 in DNA: TGTGCCAGCAATCTAGGAGGATGGAATGGCTACACCTTC. Translated, it gives CASNLGGWNGYTF.

V usage is TRBV2 and J usage is TRBJ2-5; 11 bases are shared with TRBD2. Losses at the gene ends were 6 bases for V and 5 bases for J; bases not matched to a gene: 8. Germline values: CDR1 SNHLY, CDR2 FYNNEI. The CDR3 runs 15 residues. CDR3 region: CASRISGGAGETQYF. In DNA form, the CDR3 reads TGTGCCAGCAGGATTAGCGGGGGGGCCGGGGAGACCCAGTACTTC.

This clone was recorded a few times. The rearrangement links TRBV30 to TRBJ2-5; D might be TRBD1 (5 bases). Trimming pared 0 bases from V and 5 bases from J, leaving 10 bases between. Germline V gene sequence: CDR1 GTSNPN, CDR2 SVGIG (reference sequence). The CDR3 runs to 13 residues. This CDR3 is CAWSVGASETQYF. CDR3 nucleotide sequence: TGTGCCTGGAGTGTAGGGGCCTCGGAGACCCAGTACTTC.

The CDR3 DNA is TGTGCCAGCTCACGAGACCAACTAAAATTTGGCTACACCTTC. Its protein product is CASSRDQLKFGYTF. The chain combines TRBV18 with TRBJ1-2; D is unresolved. The CDR3 loop spans 14 amino acids. Trimming removed 4 bases at V and 7 bases at J, with 16 bases between. In germline, CDR1 is KGHSH, CDR2 LQKENI.

The V call is TRBV30, the J call TRBJ1-2, with TRBD1 matching 7 bases. CDR3 length: 16 residues. Per the germline V gene, CDR1 is GTSNPN and CDR2 is SVGIG (reference sequence). V gave up 0 bases and J gave up 4 bases; unmatched junction bases: 11. In DNA, the CDR3 is TGTGCCTGGAGTGTAGGGGCGAGGGGGCGCAGCTATGGCTACACCTTC. It specifies CAWSVGARGRSYGYTF.

V and J are TRBV2 and TRBJ1-1; D remains unclear. The CDR3 length is 13 residues. Germline V CDR1 and CDR2: SNHLY, FYNNEI. V was trimmed by 8 bases and J by 6 bases, leaving 16 bases between them. The CDR3 is CASLTDGPSEAFF. The CDR3 DNA follows: TGTGCCAGCTTAACGGACGGCCCTTCTGAAGCTTTCTTT.

The chain couples TRBV13 to TRBJ2-7, with TRBD2 as a possible D gene (7 bases). This CDR3 is built from 19 residues. Trimming removed 4 bases from V and 6 bases from J, with 31 bases in between. CDR1 and CDR2 (germline): PRHDT, FYEKMQ (reference sequence). CDR3 sequence: CASSSSGGPAPIRFSEQYF. The CDR3 nucleotides read TGTGCCAGCAGCTCCTCCGGGGGGCCAGCCCCGATTCGCTTTAGCGAGCAGTACTTC.

V and J are TRBV5-6 and TRBJ2-1, with 8 nucleotides matching TRBD2. The V and J ends lost 4 bases and 4 bases, in that order; junction bases with no gene match: 7. Looked up from germline, CDR1 is SGHDT and CDR2 is YYEEEE. The CDR3 runs to 15 residues. CDR3 DNA: TGTGCCAGCAGCCAGCCGGGACTAGGGTACAATGAGCAGTTCTTC. It codes for CASSQPGLGYNEQFF.

CDR3 in amino acids: CASSLMGGNTGELFF. CDR3 nucleotides: TGTGCCAGCAGTTTAATGGGGGGCAACACCGGGGAGCTGTTTTTT. This chain connects TRBV27 to TRBJ2-2; D possibly matches TRBD1 or TRBD2 (6 bases each). The CDR3 contains 15 residues. Looked up from germline, CDR1 is MNHEY and CDR2 is SMNVEV (reference sequence). V lost 2 bases to trimming and J lost 2 bases, with 9 bases between them.

The chain combines TRBV6-6 with TRBJ1-1; TRBD1 matches 7 bases. The CDR3 contains 16 residues. Losses at the gene ends were 2 bases for V and 5 bases for J; bases not matched to a gene: 11. Germline assignment: CDR1 MNHNY and CDR2 SVGAGI (reference sequence). For the CDR3, the DNA is TGTGCCAGCAGTTACCCGAAAGGGGGCTTAGGGACTGAAGCTTTCTTT. It yields the protein CASSYPKGGLGTEAFF.

The chain carries TRBV6-5 and TRBJ1-6, with D maybe TRBD1 (6 bases). This CDR3 contains 15 residues. Germline-derived CDR1 and CDR2 are MNHEY and SVGAGI. V was clipped by 5 bases and J by 5 bases, with 13 bases between them. In DNA form, the CDR3 reads TGTGCCAGCAGTCCCCCCGGGACAAATAATTCACCCCTCCACTTT. This translates into CASSPPGTNNSPLHF.

Concerning this clone itself: Additional DNA sequences in this sample encode the identical CDR3. The rearrangement joins TRBV6-5 to TRBJ2-7; D call uncertain. Germline loops: CDR1 MNHEY, CDR2 SVGAGI. Trimming removed 2 bases at V and 3 bases at J, with 8 bases between. CDR3 length: 13 residues. The CDR3 here is CASSYGESYEQYF. The CDR3 DNA is TGTGCCAGCAGTTACGGCGAGAGCTACGAGCAGTACTTC.

On this clone: Different DNA sequences within this sample yield the same CDR3. The gene calls are TRBV6-5 and TRBJ2-7; 7 bases line up with TRBD2. V lost 6 bases, J lost 3 bases, and 2 bases stayed unmatched. Germline V lookup: CDR1 MNHEY, CDR2 SVGAGI. CDR3 length: 12 amino acids. The CDR3 sequence is CASRGGNYEQYF. CDR3 DNA sequence: TGTGCCAGCAGGGGAGGGAACTACGAGCAGTACTTC.

V usage is TRBV7-2 and J usage is TRBJ1-4; unclear D gene. Trimming removed 1 base from V and 3 bases from J, with 6 bases in between. This CDR3 is built from 14 residues. Germline values: CDR1 SGHTA, CDR2 FQGNSA. CDR3 region: CASSLDGPNEKLFF. Written as DNA, the CDR3 is TGTGCCAGCAGCTTAGACGGACCTAATGAAAAACTGTTTTTT. The full variable domain, with the rest looked up from reference TRBV7-2 and TRBJ1-4, is GAGVSQSPSNKVTEKGKDVELRCDPISGHTALYWYRQSLGQGLEFLIYFQGNSAPDKSGLPSDRFSAERTGGSVSTLTIQRTQQEDSAVYLCASSLDGPNEKLFFGSGTQLSVL.

This clone was picked up one time. The chain combines TRBV5-1 with TRBJ2-7; TRBD2 might be the D (5 bases). This CDR3 has 17 amino acids. The germline gives CDR1 SGHRS, CDR2 YFSETQ. V was shortened by 0 bases and J by 3 bases, with 19 bases between the two germline ends. The CDR3 nucleotides read TGCGCCAGCAGCTTGGCGCTAGCAGGAAATTTAGACTACGAGCAGTACTTC. Translated, it gives CASSLALAGNLDYEQYF.

CDR3 amino acids: CAWSPRVADTQYF. In nucleotides, the CDR3 is TGTGCCTGGAGCCCTAGGGTTGCAGATACGCAGTATTTT. The V gene is TRBV30, the J gene TRBJ2-3; D is ambiguous. This CDR3 contains 13 residues. Germline V gene sequence: CDR1 GTSNPN, CDR2 SVGIG (reference sequence). V was shortened by 3 bases and J by 4 bases, with 11 bases between the two germline ends.

This chain connects TRBV2 to TRBJ2-7; a possible D gene is TRBD1 (6 bases). Germline values: CDR1 SNHLY, CDR2 FYNNEI. V shed 6 bases and J shed 2 bases, with 17 bases lying between them. The length of the CDR3 is 15 residues. The CDR3, as DNA: TGTGCCAGCAGGGCTGACAGGCTGAATGCCTACGAGCAGTACTTC. Translated: CASRADRLNAYEQYF.

This rearrangement joins TRBV19 to TRBJ2-7; TRBD2 is a possible D gene (5 bases). Looked up from germline, CDR1 is LNHDA and CDR2 is SQIVND (reference sequence). The CDR3 loop spans 15 amino acids. V was clipped by 0 bases and J by 2 bases, with 11 bases between them. The chain's CDR3 is CASSIDFSGTYEQYF. CDR3 DNA: TGTGCCAGTAGTATAGATTTTTCGGGAACCTACGAGCAGTACTTC. The full variable domain, rest sourced from reference TRBV19 and TRBJ2-7, is DGGITQSPKYLFRKEGQNVTLSCEQNLNHDAMYWYRQDPGQGLRLIYYSQIVNDFQKGDIAEGYSVSREKKESFPLTVTSAQKNPTAFYLCASSIDFSGTYEQYFGPGTRLTVT.

Only one count was recorded for this clone. The rearrangement uses TRBV6-4 and TRBJ2-3; D not resolved. The germline V gene has CDR1 MRHNA and CDR2 SNTAGT. CDR3 size: 16 residues. Trimming pared 2 bases from V and 0 bases from J, leaving 12 bases between. The CDR3 reads CASSDIGRASTDTQYF. The CDR3 DNA reads TGTGCCAGCAGTGACATAGGCAGAGCTAGCACAGATACGCAGTATTTT.

This chain uses TRBV4-1 with TRBJ2-7; unclear D gene. The CDR3 consists of 13 residues. Germline loops: CDR1 MGHRA, CDR2 YSYEKL. Trimming removed 0 bases from V and 5 bases from J, with 8 bases in between. As DNA, the CDR3 is TGCGCCAGCAGCCAAGAGTCACGCAACGAGCAGTACTTC. As protein: CASSQESRNEQYF.

The chain combines TRBV29-1 with TRBJ1-3, with 11 bases matching TRBD1. After removal of 2 bases from V and 3 bases from J, the junction contained 3 bases not matched to a gene. CDR3 length equals 15 residues. Germline V lookup: CDR1 SQVTM, CDR2 ANQGSEA. CDR3 sequence: CSVEFGTGGGNTIYF. CDR3 sequence (DNA): TGCAGCGTTGAATTCGGGACAGGGGGTGGAAACACCATATATTTT. The full variable domain, its missing parts supplied by reference TRBV29-1 and TRBJ1-3, is SAVISQKPSRDICQRGTSLTIQCQVDSQVTMMFWYRQQPGQSLTLIATANQGSEATYESGFVIDKFPISRPNLTFSTLTVSNMSPEDSSIYLCSVEFGTGGGNTIYFGEGSWLTVV.